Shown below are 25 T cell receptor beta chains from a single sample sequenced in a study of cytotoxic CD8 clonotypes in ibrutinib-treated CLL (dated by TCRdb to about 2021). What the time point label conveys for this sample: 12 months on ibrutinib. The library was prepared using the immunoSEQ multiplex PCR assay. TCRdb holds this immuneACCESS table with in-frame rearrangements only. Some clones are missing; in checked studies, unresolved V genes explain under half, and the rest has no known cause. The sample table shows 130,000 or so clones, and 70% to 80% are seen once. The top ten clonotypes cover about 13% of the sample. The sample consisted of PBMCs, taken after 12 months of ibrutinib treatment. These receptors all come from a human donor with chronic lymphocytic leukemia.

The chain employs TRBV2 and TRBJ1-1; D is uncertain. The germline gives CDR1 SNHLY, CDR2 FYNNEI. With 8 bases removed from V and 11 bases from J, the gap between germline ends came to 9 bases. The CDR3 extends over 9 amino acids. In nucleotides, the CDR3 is TGTGCCAGCTCTATGGGGGCTTTCTTT. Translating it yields CASSMGAFF.

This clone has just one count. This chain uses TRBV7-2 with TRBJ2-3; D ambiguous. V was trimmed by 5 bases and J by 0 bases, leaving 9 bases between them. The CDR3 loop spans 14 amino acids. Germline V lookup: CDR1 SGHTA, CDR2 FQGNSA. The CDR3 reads CASSLSSSTDTQYF. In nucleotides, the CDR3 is TGTGCCAGCAGCCTGAGTTCTAGCACAGATACGCAGTATTTT.

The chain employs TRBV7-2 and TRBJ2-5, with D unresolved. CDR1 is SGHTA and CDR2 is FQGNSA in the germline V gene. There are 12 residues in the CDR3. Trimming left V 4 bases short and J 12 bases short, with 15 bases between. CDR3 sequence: CASSSTSTFEYF. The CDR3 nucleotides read TGTGCCAGCAGCTCAACTTCGACATTCGAGTACTTC.

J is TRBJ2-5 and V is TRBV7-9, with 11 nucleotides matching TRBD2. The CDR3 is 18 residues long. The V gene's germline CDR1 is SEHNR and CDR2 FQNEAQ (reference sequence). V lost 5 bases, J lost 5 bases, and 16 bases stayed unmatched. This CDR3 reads CASSIQGTSGVWAETQYF. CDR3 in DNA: TGTGCCAGCAGCATCCAGGGGACTAGCGGAGTCTGGGCCGAGACCCAGTACTTC.

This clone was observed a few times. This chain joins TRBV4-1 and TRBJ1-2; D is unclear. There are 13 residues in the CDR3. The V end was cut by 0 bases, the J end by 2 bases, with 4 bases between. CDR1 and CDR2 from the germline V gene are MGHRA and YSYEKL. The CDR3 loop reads CASSQEGNYGYTF. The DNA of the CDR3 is TGCGCCAGCAGCCAAGAGGGAAACTATGGCTACACCTTC.

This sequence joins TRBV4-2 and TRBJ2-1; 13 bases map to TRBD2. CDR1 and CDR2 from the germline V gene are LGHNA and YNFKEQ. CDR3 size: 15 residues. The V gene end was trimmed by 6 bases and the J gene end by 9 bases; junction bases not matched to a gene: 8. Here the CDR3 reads CASRELAGGPGEQFF. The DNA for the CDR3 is TGTGCCAGCAGAGAACTAGCGGGAGGGCCGGGTGAGCAGTTCTTC.

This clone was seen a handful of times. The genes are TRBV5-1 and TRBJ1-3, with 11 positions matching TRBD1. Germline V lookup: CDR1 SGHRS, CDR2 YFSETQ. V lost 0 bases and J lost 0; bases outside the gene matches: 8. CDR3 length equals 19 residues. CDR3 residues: CASSLGTGGYPFSGNTIYF. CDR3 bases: TGCGCCAGCAGCTTGGGGACAGGGGGCTACCCTTTCTCTGGAAACACCATATATTTT.

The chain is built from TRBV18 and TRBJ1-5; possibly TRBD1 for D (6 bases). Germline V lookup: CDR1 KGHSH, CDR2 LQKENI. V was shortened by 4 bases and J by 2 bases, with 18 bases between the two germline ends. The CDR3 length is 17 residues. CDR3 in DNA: TGTGCCAGCTCACTTAACCTCAGGGGAAAGGGCAATCAGCCCCAGCATTTT. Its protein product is CASSLNLRGKGNQPQHF. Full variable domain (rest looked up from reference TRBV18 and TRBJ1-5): NAGVMQNPRHLVRRRGQEARLRCSPMKGHSHVYWYRQLPEEGLKFMVYLQKENIIDESGMPKERFSAEFPKEGPSILRIQQVVRGDSAAYFCASSLNLRGKGNQPQHFGDGTRLSIL.

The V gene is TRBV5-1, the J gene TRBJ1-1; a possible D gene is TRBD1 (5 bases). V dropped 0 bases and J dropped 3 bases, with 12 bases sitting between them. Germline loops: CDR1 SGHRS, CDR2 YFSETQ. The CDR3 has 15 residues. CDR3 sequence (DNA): TGCGCCAGCAGCTTGGCCGGGGGAGTAGACACTGAAGCTTTCTTT. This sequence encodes CASSLAGGVDTEAFF.

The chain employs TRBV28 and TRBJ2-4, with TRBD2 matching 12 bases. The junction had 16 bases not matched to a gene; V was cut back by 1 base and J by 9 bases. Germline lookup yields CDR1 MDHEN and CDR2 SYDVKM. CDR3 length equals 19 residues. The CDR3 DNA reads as TGTGCCAGCAGTTTATCACTAGCGGGAGGCCAAGATCCGCGCGGCATTCAGTACTTC. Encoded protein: CASSLSLAGGQDPRGIQYF.

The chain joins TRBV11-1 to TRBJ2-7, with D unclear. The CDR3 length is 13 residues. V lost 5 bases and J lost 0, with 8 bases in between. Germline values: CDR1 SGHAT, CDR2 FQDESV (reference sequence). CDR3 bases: TGTGCCAGCAGCCCCTCCGGCTCCTACGAGCAGTACTTC. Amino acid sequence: CASSPSGSYEQYF. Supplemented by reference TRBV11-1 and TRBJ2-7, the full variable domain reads EAEVAQSPRYKITEKSQAVAFWCDPISGHATLYWYRQILGQGPELLVQFQDESVVDDSQLPKDRFSAERLKGVDSTLKIQPAELGDSAMYLCASSPSGSYEQYFGPGTRLTVT.

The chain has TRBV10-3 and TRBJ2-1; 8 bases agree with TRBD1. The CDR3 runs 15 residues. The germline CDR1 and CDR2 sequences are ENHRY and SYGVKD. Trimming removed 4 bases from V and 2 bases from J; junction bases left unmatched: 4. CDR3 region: CAISGDRGPYNEQFF. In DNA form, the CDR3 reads TGTGCCATCAGTGGAGACAGGGGTCCCTACAATGAGCAGTTCTTC.

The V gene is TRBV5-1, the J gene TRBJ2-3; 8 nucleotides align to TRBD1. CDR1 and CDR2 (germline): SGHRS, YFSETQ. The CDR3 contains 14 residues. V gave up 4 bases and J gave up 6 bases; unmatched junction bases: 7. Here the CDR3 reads CASSMDRAGDTQYF. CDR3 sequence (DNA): TGCGCCAGCAGCATGGACAGGGCAGGGGATACGCAGTATTTT.

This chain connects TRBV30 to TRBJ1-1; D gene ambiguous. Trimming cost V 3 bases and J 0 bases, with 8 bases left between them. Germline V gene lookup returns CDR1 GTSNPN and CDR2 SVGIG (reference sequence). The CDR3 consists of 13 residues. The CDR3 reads CAWRSGVNTEAFF. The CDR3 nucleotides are TGTGCCTGGAGGAGCGGGGTGAACACTGAAGCTTTCTTT.

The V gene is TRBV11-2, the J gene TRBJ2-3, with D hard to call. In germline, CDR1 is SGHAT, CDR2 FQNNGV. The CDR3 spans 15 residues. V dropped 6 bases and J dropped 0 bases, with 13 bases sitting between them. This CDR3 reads CASRGGLGSTDTQYF. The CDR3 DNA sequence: TGTGCCAGCAGGGGTGGCCTAGGGAGCACAGATACGCAGTATTTT.

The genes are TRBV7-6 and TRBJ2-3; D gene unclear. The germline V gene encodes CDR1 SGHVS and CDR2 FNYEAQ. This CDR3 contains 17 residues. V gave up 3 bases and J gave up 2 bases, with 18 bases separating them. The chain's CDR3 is CASSFPREKPDTDTQYF. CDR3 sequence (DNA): TGTGCCAGCAGCTTCCCTAGGGAAAAGCCAGACACAGATACGCAGTATTTT.

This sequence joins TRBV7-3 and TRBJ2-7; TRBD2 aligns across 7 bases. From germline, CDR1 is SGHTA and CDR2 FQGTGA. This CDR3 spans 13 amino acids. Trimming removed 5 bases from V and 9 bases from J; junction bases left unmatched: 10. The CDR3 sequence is CASSAGEGVVQYF. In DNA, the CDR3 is TGTGCCAGCAGCGCCGGGGAGGGAGTGGTGCAGTACTTC.

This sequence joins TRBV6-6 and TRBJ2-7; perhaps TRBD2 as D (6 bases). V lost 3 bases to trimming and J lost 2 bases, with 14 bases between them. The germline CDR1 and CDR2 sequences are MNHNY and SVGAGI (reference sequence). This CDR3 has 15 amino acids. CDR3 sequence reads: CASSYMGLPTYEQYF. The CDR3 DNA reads TGTGCCAGCAGTTATATGGGACTTCCTACCTACGAGCAGTACTTC.

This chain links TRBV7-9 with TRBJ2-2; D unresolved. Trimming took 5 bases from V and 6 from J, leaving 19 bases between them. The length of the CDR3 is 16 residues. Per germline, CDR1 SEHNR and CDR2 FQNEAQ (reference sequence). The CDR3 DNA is TGTGCCAGCAGCCCTTATAGTATTGCGGTGCCCGGGGAGCTGTTTTTT. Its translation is CASSPYSIAVPGELFF.

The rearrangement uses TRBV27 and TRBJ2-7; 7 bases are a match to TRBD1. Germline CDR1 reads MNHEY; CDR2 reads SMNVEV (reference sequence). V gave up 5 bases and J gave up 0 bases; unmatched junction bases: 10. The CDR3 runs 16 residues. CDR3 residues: CASSITGQKSSYEQYF. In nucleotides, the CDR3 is TGTGCCAGCAGTATTACGGGACAGAAAAGCTCCTACGAGCAGTACTTC.

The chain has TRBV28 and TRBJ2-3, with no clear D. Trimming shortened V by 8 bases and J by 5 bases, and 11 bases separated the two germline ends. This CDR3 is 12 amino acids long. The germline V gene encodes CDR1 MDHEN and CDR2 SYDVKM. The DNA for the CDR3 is TGTGCCAGCCGACGGGCTTTAGATACGCAGTATTTT. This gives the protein CASRRALDTQYF.

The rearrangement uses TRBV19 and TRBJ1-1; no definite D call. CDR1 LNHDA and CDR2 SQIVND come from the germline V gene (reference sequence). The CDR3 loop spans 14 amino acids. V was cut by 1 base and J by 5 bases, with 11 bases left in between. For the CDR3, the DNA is TGTGCCAGTAGTATAGTTGAGTTTGGGACTGAAGCTTTCTTT. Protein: CASSIVEFGTEAFF.

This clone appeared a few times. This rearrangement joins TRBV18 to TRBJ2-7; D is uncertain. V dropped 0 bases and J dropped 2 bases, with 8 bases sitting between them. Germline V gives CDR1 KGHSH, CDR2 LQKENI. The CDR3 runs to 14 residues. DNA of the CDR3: TGTGCCAGCTCACCACCTAGTCAGACCTACGAGCAGTACTTC. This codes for CASSPPSQTYEQYF.

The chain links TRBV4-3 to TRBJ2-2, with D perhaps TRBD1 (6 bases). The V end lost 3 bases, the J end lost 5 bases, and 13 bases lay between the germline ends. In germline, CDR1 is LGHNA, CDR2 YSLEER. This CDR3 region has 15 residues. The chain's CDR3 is CASSHPARGTGELFF. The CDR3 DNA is TGCGCCAGCAGCCATCCAGCAAGGGGGACCGGGGAGCTGTTTTTT.

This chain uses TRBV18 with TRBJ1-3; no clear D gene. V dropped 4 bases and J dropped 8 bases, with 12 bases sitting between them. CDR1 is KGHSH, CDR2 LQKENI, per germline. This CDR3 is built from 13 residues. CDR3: CASSLLVLDTIYF. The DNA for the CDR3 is TGTGCCAGCTCACTCCTTGTGTTGGACACCATATATTTT.